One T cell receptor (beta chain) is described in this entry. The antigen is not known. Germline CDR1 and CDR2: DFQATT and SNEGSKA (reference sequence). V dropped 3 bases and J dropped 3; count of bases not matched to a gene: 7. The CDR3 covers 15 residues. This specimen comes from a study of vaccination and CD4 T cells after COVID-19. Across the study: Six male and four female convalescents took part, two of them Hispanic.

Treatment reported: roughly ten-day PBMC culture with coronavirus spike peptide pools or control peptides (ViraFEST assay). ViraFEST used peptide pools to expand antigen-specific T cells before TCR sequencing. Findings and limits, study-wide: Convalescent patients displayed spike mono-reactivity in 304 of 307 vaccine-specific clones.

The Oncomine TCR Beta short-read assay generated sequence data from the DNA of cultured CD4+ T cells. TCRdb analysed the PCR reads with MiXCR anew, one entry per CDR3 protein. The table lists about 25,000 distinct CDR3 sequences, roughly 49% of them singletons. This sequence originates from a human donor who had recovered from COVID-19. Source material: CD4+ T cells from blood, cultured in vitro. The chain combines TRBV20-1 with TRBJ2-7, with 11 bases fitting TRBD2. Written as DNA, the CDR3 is TGCAGTGCTAGGCTAGCGGGAGGAAACAACTACGAGCAGTACTTC. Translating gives CSARLAGGNNYEQYF.